Listed here are 21 T cell receptor beta chains from one sample, sequenced in a study of T cells after yellow fever vaccination. Each CDR3 protein is one row after TCRdb ran MiXCR on the 5' RACE reads. The data contain around 610,000 distinct CDR3 sequences, 13% of them singletons. Source: PBMCs, taken on the day of the yellow fever booster vaccination. The receptors shown here come from a man aged 25 to 40 who received the YFV17D yellow fever vaccine.

This rearrangement joins TRBV12-3 or TRBV12-4 to TRBJ1-1; a weak D match, TRBD1 (6 bases). V gave up 4 bases and J gave up 5 bases, with 14 bases separating them. CDR3 length: 14 amino acids. CDR3 DNA: TGTGCCAGCAGTTCTACAGGGCAAGGGACTGAAGCTTTCTTT. Its translation is CASSSTGQGTEAFF.

This clonotype was seen a handful of times. The chain joins TRBV20-1 to TRBJ2-7; TRBD1 matches at 8 bases. Germline assignment: CDR1 DFQATT and CDR2 SNEGSKA (reference sequence). The CDR3 runs to 12 residues. The V gene end was trimmed by 5 bases and the J gene end by 2 bases; junction bases not matched to a gene: 2. CDR3 nucleotides: TGCAGTGCTTCGACAGGGGCCTACGAGCAGTACTTC. Its protein is CSASTGAYEQYF.

In this sample, this clonotype turned up a few times. J is TRBJ1-2 and V is TRBV20-1, with D possibly matching TRBD1 (5 bases). The CDR3 runs to 16 residues. Germline V CDR1 and CDR2: DFQATT, SNEGSKA (reference sequence). V lost 0 bases to trimming and J lost 2 bases, with 16 bases between them. CDR3 sequence: CSARDYGGSLNYGYTF. CDR3 in DNA: TGCAGTGCTAGAGATTATGGGGGAAGCCTGAACTATGGCTACACCTTC.

This clonotype was counted only a few times. The rearrangement joins TRBV20-1 to TRBJ2-1, with D hard to call. Germline-derived CDR1 and CDR2 are DFQATT and SNEGSKA (reference sequence). The CDR3 has 12 residues. Trimming left V 1 base short and J 9 bases short, with 10 bases between. The DNA for the CDR3 is TGCAGTGCTAGAGCCAGCCAGGTTGAGCAGTTCTTC. The encoded protein is CSARASQVEQFF.

This clonotype was observed a few times. The chain employs TRBV19 and TRBJ2-1, with 9 bases identical to TRBD1. Germline V gives CDR1 LNHDA, CDR2 SQIVND (reference sequence). This CDR3 has 14 residues. V dropped 4 bases and J dropped 9; count of bases not matched to a gene: 7. CDR3 in DNA: TGTGCCAGTAGTACGAGACAGGGGGTCGGTGAGCAGTTCTTC. Amino acid sequence: CASSTRQGVGEQFF.

The J gene is TRBJ1-1, the V gene TRBV7-6; no firm D call. The CDR3 totals 13 residues. Between the trimmed V and J ends, which lost 5 bases and 3 bases, there was a span of 10 bases. Germline loops: CDR1 SGHVS, CDR2 FNYEAQ. The CDR3 is CASSPFRDTEAFF. The CDR3 region has the DNA TGTGCCAGCAGCCCATTTCGGGACACTGAAGCTTTCTTT.

The chain carries TRBV7-9 and TRBJ1-2; the D is unclear. Trimming cost V 3 bases and J 3 bases, with 5 bases left between them. CDR3 length equals 12 residues. Per the germline V gene, CDR1 is SEHNR and CDR2 is FQNEAQ (reference sequence). The CDR3 coding sequence is TGTGCCAGCAGCTTGGTGGACTATGGCTACACCTTC. Amino acid sequence: CASSLVDYGYTF.

The CDR3, as DNA: TGTGCCAGCTCCCTATCCTCTAGCGGGAGGAACTCCTACGAGCAGTACTTC. As protein: CASSLSSSGRNSYEQYF. The J gene is TRBJ2-7, the V gene TRBV18, with 11 bases that match TRBD2. Trimming took 6 bases from V and 0 from J; bases not matched to a gene: 10. Germline CDR1 reads KGHSH; CDR2 reads LQKENI. This CDR3 has 17 amino acids.

This clonotype was counted a few times. This chain joins TRBV29-1 and TRBJ2-5; 7 nucleotides align to TRBD1. The CDR3 contains 12 residues. The germline V gene encodes CDR1 SQVTM and CDR2 ANQGSEA. The trim removed 4 bases at V and 3 bases at J, leaving 2 bases unmatched. This CDR3 reads CSVGTGEETQYF. The CDR3 DNA reads as TGCAGCGTTGGAACAGGGGAAGAGACCCAGTACTTC. The complete variable domain, with remaining parts taken from reference TRBV29-1 and TRBJ2-5, reads SAVISQKPSRDICQRGTSLTIQCQVDSQVTMMFWYRQQPGQSLTLIATANQGSEATYESGFVIDKFPISRPNLTFSTLTVSNMSPEDSSIYLCSVGTGEETQYFGPGTRLLVL.

The chain combines TRBV7-9 with TRBJ2-7, with 10 bases aligning to TRBD2. Trimming at V came to 5 bases and at J to 0 bases, leaving 4 bases not matched to a gene. The CDR3 extends over 15 amino acids. CDR1 is SEHNR and CDR2 is FQNEAQ in the germline V gene (reference sequence). CDR3 loop: CASSKSGRASYEQYF. CDR3 sequence (DNA): TGTGCCAGCAGCAAAAGCGGGAGGGCCTCCTACGAGCAGTACTTC.

This clonotype was seen a few times. This chain uses TRBV14 with TRBJ2-1; 9 nucleotides align to TRBD2. The CDR3 length is 17 residues. CDR1 SGHDN and CDR2 FVKESK come from the germline V gene. With V trimmed by 1 base and J by 3 bases, 7 bases remained unmatched. CDR3 protein: CASSQGSGLALYNEQFF. In nucleotides, the CDR3 is TGTGCCAGCAGCCAAGGGTCCGGACTAGCGCTCTACAATGAGCAGTTCTTC.

The chain combines TRBV5-1 with TRBJ2-3, with D hard to call. Trimming took off 6 bases at V and 2 bases at J, with 16 bases between the two ends. In germline, CDR1 is SGHRS, CDR2 YFSETQ. CDR3 length: 15 amino acids. As DNA, the CDR3 is TGCGCCAGCAACAAAGCTACCCGAGACACAGATACGCAGTATTTT. Translating it yields CASNKATRDTDTQYF.

This clonotype came up many times. This sequence joins TRBV12-3 or TRBV12-4 and TRBJ2-3, with D perhaps matching TRBD2 (5 bases). The CDR3 spans 15 residues. V lost 5 bases and J 6 bases, leaving 18 bases between the germline ends. CDR3 in amino acids: CASSPQVSVGDTQYF. CDR3 nucleotide sequence: TGTGCCAGCAGTCCCCAGGTTAGCGTCGGGGATACGCAGTATTTT.

The J gene is TRBJ2-1, the V gene TRBV6-5, with D possibly TRBD2 on 5 matching bases. V dropped 7 bases and J dropped 6 bases, with 22 bases sitting between them. The CDR3 consists of 16 residues. Germline V gene data show CDR1 as MNHEY and CDR2 as SVGAGI. The CDR3 DNA is TGTGCCAGCACCTTATCCCGAGGGAATGAGGGCAATGAGCAGTTCTTC. The encoded protein is CASTLSRGNEGNEQFF.

V gene TRBV5-1 combines with J gene TRBJ2-7; 7 nucleotides line up with TRBD1. J lost 3 bases, V lost 2 bases, and 5 bases had no gene match. The V gene's germline CDR1 is SGHRS and CDR2 YFSETQ. This CDR3 is built from 14 residues. As DNA, the CDR3 is TGCGCCAGCAGCTTTCTTGGACAGGTCTACGAGCAGTACTTC. Translation: CASSFLGQVYEQYF.

This clonotype was picked up a small number of times. V usage is TRBV7-2 and J usage is TRBJ2-3; D is possibly TRBD1 or TRBD2 (5 bases each). The germline V gene encodes CDR1 SGHTA and CDR2 FQGNSA. The length of the CDR3 is 14 residues. V lost 5 bases to trimming and J lost 4 bases, with 13 bases between them. CDR3 protein: CASSPNPGPDTQYF. The DNA for the CDR3 is TGTGCCAGCAGCCCAAATCCGGGACCAGATACGCAGTATTTT.

In this sample, this clonotype turned up many times. The rearrangement links TRBV7-9 to TRBJ2-3; D call uncertain. Between the trimmed V and J ends, which lost 7 bases and 2 bases, there was a span of 7 bases. This CDR3 has 12 amino acids. Germline V gene sequence: CDR1 SEHNR, CDR2 FQNEAQ (reference sequence). The CDR3 bases are TGTGCCAGCACCGCCTACACAGATACGCAGTATTTT. This gives the protein CASTAYTDTQYF.

This clonotype was seen a handful of times. At one end, the junction sequence differs from germline, possibly due to a read error. The rearrangement links TRBV29-1 to TRBJ2-7; D is possibly TRBD1 (5 bases). Germline V gene sequence: CDR1 SQVTM, CDR2 ANQGSEA. The CDR3 loop spans 13 amino acids. The CDR3 DNA sequence: TGCAGCGTAGAAGGTCGCAGGGTCAACGAGCAGTACTTC. Protein: CSVEGRRVNEQYF.

The V gene is TRBV7-8, the J gene TRBJ2-1; D is possibly TRBD2 (6 bases). V shed 5 bases and J shed 11 bases, with 16 bases lying between them. The V gene's germline CDR1 is SGHVS and CDR2 FQNEAQ. The CDR3 runs to 13 residues. The CDR3 sequence is CASSPRAGGKQFF. DNA of the CDR3: TGTGCCAGCAGCCCCCGCGCCGGAGGGAAGCAGTTCTTC.

CDR3 DNA sequence: TGCAGTGTCCTTCGACAGGGGTTTTATGGCTACACCTTC. Its translation: CSVLRQGFYGYTF. The chain joins TRBV20-1 to TRBJ1-2, with 8 bases matching TRBD1. V shed 7 bases, J shed 5 bases, and the junction held 9 bases outside the gene matches. The CDR3 is 13 amino acids. The germline V gene encodes CDR1 DFQATT and CDR2 SNEGSKA (reference sequence).

This clonotype showed up just a few times. The V and J genes are TRBV13 and TRBJ2-7, with no clear D. V dropped 2 bases and J dropped 0 bases, with 11 bases sitting between them. The CDR3 loop spans 15 amino acids. Germline V gives CDR1 PRHDT, CDR2 FYEKMQ (reference sequence). This CDR3 reads CASSLRTADSYEQYF. The CDR3, as DNA: TGTGCCAGCAGCTTAAGAACGGCCGACTCCTACGAGCAGTACTTC.